This TCR beta chain was found in a study of blood T cell repertoires in COVID-19. The authors' processing: From reference gene primer amplification, estimates of nucleated cell counts were derived. The method was immunoSEQ multiplex PCR; TCRdb's version includes in-frame clones alone and lacks a portion of them. D and trimming were read from the DNA, whereas the V and J calls and clone size are those reported in that table. The sample has approximately 170,000 clones, 75% to 90% seen once. Germline CDR1 and CDR2: SGHKS and YYEKEE (reference sequence). The V and J ends lost 5 bases and 7 bases respectively, with 19 bases between them. The CDR3 has 15 amino acids.

The sequencing sample was made of peripheral blood. The receptor was isolated from a man aged 25 to 40 with acute or convalescent COVID-19. The chain combines TRBV5-5 with TRBJ1-5; the D gene is possibly TRBD1 (6 bases). In DNA form, the CDR3 reads TGTGCCAGCAGTTCGAACAGGGAAATAGGACAGCCCCAGCATTTT. Encoded protein: CASSSNREIGQPQHF.